The source of this T cell receptor beta chain is a study of blood T cell repertoires in COVID-19. The protocol was immunoSEQ multiplex PCR, while the TCRdb copy is restricted to in-frame clones and leaves out a portion. Of about 50,000 clones in the sample, approximately 85% were seen once. Germline CDR1 and CDR2: MDHEN and SYDVKM. The V end was cut by 5 bases, the J end by 4 bases, with 14 bases between. The CDR3 is 14 amino acids. The gene calls are TRBV28 and TRBJ1-2, with a tentative D call TRBD1 (5 bases). This clonotype was sampled from a man aged 55 to 70 with acute or convalescent COVID-19. The sequencing sample was made of peripheral blood. DNA for the CDR3: TGTGCCAGCAGTGAGGCAGGGAAGGGCTATGGCTACACCTTC. This translates into CASSEAGKGYGYTF.